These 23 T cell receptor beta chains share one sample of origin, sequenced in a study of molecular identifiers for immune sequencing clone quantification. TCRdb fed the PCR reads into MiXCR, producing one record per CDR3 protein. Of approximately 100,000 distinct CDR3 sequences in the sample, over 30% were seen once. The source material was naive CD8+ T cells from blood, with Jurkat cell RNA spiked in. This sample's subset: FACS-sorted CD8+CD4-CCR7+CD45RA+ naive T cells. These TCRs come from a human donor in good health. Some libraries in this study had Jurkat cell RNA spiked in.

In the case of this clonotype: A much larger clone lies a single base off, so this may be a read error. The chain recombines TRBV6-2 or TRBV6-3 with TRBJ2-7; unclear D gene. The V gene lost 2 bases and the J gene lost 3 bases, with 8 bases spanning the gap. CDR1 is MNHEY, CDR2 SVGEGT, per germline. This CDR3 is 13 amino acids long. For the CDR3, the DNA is TGTGCCAGCAGTTACGGGAAGGGCTACGAGCAGTACTTC. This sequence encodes CASSYGKGYEQYF.

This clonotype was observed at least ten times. The CDR3 spells CASSRTVPSTDTQYF. The CDR3 bases are TGCGCCAGCAGCCGTACGGTCCCTAGCACAGATACGCAGTATTTT. The rearrangement joins TRBV4-3 to TRBJ2-3; D is undetermined. Trimming left V 4 bases short and J 0 bases short, with 11 bases between. Germline CDR1 and CDR2: LGHNA and YSLEER. The CDR3 is 15 amino acids.

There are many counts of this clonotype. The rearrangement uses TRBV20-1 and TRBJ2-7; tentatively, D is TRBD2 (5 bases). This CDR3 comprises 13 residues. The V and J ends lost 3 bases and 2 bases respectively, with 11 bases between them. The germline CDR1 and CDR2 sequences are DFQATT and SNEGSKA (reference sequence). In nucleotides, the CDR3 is TGCAGTGCTAGTTCGGGGAGAACCTACGAGCAGTACTTC. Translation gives CSASSGRTYEQYF.

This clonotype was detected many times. CDR3: CASSATGSGANVLTF. The CDR3 DNA sequence: TGTGCCAGCAGTGCGACCGGCTCTGGGGCCAACGTCCTGACTTTC. J is TRBJ2-6 and V is TRBV2, with D hard to call. This CDR3 spans 15 amino acids. Between the trimmed V and J ends, which lost 4 bases and 0 bases, there was a span of 7 bases. Germline V gene sequence: CDR1 SNHLY, CDR2 FYNNEI.

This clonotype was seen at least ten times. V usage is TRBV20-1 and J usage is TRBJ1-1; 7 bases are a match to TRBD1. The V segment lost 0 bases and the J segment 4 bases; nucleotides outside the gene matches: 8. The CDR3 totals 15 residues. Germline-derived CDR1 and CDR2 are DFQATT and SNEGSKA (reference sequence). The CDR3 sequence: CSARDPTGSGTEAFF. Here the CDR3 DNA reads TGCAGTGCTAGAGATCCGACAGGGTCTGGCACTGAAGCTTTCTTT.

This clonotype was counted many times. This CDR3 is CASSLKPQETQYF. The CDR3 nucleotides read TGTGCCAGCAGCTTAAAGCCCCAAGAGACCCAGTACTTC. The chain carries TRBV7-6 and TRBJ2-5; D call uncertain. Germline CDR1 and CDR2: SGHVS and FNYEAQ. With 2 bases removed from V and 1 base from J, the gap between germline ends came to 5 bases. The CDR3 has 13 amino acids.

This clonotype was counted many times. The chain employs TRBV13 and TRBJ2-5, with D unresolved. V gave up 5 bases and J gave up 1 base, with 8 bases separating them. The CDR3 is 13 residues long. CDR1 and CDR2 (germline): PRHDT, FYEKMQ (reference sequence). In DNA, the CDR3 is TGTGCCAGCAGCATTGGGCGCCAAGAGACCCAGTACTTC. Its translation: CASSIGRQETQYF.

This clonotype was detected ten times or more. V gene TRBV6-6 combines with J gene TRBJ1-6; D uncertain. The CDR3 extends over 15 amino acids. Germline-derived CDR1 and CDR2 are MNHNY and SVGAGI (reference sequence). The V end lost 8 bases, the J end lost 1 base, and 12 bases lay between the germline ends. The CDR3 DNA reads TGTGCCAGCGGACCACCGGGGTCCTATAATTCACCCCTCCACTTT. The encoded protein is CASGPPGSYNSPLHF.

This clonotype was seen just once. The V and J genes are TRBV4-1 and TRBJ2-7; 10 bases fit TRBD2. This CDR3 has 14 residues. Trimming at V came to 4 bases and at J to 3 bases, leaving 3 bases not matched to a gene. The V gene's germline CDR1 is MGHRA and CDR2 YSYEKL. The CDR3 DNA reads TGCGCCAGCAGCCCCGGGACTAGCGTCTACGAGCAGTACTTC. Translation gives CASSPGTSVYEQYF.

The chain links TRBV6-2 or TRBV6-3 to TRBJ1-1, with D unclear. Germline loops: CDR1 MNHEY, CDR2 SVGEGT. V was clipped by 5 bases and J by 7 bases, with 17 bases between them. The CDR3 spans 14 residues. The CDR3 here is CASSENWEVYEAFF. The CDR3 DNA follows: TGTGCCAGCAGTGAAAATTGGGAGGTATATGAAGCTTTCTTT.

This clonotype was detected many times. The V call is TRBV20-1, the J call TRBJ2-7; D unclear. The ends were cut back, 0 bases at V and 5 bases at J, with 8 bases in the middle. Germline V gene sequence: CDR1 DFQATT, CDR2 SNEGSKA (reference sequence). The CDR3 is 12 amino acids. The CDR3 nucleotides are TGCAGTGCTAGAGATCGGGTCCACGAGCAGTACTTC. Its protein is CSARDRVHEQYF.

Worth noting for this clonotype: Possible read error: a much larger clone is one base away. The CDR3 DNA is TGTGCCAGCAGTTCCTCTAGCAGGGGTGACATTCAGTACTTC. The encoded protein is CASSSSSRGDIQYF. The rearrangement links TRBV12-3 or TRBV12-4 to TRBJ2-4, with a tentative D call TRBD1 (6 bases). V lost 4 bases and J 8 bases, leaving 15 bases between the germline ends. The CDR3 totals 14 residues.

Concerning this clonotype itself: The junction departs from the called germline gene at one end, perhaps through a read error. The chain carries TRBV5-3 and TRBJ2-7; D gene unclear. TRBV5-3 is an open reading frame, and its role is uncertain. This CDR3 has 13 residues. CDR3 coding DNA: TGTGCCAGCAGCTTGGAAGGGCGAATCGAGCAGTACTTC. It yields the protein CASSLEGRIEQYF.

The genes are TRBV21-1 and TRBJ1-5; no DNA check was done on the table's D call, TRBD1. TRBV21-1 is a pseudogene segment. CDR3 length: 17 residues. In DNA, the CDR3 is TGTGCCAGCAGCAAAGCTCCCGGGACAAATAGCAATCAGCCCCAGCATTTT. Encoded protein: CASSKAPGTNSNQPQHF.

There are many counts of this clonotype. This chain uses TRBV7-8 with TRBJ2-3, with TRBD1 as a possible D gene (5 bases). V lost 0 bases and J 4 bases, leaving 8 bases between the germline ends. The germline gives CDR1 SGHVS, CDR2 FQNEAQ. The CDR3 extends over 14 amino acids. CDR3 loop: CASSLAGVPDTQYF. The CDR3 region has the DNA TGTGCCAGCAGCTTAGCAGGGGTCCCAGATACGCAGTATTTT.

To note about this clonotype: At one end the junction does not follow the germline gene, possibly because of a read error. CDR3 coding DNA: TGCAGCGCCCTAGGCGGCAGGGGCGGATACGAGCGGTACTTC. This encodes CSALGGRGGYERYF. The chain couples TRBV29-1 to TRBJ2-7, with TRBD1 as a possible D gene (6 bases). The CDR3 length is 14 residues. Germline CDR1 SQVTM, CDR2 ANQGSEA.

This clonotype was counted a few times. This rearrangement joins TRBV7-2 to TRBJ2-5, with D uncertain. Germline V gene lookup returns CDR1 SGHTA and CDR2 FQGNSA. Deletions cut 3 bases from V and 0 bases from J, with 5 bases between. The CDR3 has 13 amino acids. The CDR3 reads CASSFANQETQYF. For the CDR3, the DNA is TGTGCCAGCAGCTTTGCCAACCAAGAGACCCAGTACTTC. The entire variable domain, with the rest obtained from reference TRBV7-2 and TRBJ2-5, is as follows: GAGVSQSPSNKVTEKGKDVELRCDPISGHTALYWYRQSLGQGLEFLIYFQGNSAPDKSGLPSDRFSAERTGGSVSTLTIQRTQQEDSAVYLCASSFANQETQYFGPGTRLLVL.

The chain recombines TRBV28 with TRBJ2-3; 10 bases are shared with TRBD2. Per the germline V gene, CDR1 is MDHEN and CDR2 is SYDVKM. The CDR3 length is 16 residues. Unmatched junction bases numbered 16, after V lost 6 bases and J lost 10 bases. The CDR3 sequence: CASRRAGGPPTGSQYF. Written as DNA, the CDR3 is TGTGCCAGCAGACGAGCGGGAGGGCCCCCCACAGGTTCGCAGTATTTT.

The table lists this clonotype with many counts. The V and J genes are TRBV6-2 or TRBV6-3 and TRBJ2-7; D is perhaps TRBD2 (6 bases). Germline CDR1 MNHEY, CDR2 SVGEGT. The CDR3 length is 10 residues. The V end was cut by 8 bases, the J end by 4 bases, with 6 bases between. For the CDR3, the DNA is TGTGCCAGCGGGGGGTACGAGCAGTACTTC. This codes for CASGGYEQYF.

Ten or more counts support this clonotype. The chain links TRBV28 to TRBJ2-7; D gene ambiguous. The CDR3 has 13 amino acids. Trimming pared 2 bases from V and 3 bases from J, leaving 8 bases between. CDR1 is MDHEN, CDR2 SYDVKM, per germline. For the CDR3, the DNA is TGTGCCAGCAGTTTACCTGGCAACTACGAGCAGTACTTC. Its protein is CASSLPGNYEQYF.

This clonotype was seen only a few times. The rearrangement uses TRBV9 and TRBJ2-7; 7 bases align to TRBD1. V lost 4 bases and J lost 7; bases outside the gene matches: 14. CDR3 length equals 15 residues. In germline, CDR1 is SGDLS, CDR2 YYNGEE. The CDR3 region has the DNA TGTGCCAGCAGCTCCAGGGGGTCTCACTTCGGGGAGCAGTACTTC. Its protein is CASSSRGSHFGEQYF.

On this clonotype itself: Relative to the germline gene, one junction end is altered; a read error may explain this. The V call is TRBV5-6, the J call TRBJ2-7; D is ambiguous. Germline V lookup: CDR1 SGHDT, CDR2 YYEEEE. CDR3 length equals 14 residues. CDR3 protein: CASSLDIISHEQYF. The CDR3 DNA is TGTGCCAGCAGCTTGGACATCATCTCCCACGAGCAGTACTTC.

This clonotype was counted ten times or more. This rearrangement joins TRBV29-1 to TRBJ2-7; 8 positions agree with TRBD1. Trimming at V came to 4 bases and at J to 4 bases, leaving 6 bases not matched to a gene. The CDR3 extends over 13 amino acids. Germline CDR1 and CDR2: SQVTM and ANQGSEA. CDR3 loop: CSVATNRGYEQYF. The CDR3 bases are TGCAGCGTTGCAACCAACAGGGGGTACGAGCAGTACTTC.